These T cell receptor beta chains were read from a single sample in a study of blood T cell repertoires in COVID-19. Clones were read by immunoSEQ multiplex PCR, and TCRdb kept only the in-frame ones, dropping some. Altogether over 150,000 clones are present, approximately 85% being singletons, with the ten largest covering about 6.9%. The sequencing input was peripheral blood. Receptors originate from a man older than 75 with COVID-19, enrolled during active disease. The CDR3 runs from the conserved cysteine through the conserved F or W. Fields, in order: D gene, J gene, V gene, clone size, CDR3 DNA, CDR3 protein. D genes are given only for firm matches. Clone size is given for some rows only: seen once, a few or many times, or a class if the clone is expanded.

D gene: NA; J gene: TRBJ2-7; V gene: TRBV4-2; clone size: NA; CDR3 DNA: TGTGCCAGCAGCCAAGATGTGAGGGCCTACGAGCAGTACTTC; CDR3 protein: CASSQDVRAYEQYF
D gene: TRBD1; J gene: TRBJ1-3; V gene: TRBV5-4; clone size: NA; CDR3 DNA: TGTGCCAGCAGCTTGCCCGCGAGGACAGGGGCATCTGGAAACACCATATATTTT; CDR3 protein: CASSLPARTGASGNTIYF
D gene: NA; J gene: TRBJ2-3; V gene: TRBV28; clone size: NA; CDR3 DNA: TGTGCCAGCAGTATAACCCTAAATACGCAGTATTTT; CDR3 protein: CASSITLNTQYF
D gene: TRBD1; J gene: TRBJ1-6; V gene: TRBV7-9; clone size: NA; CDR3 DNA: TGTGCCAGCAGCTTAAACAGGGGCTCACCCCTCCACTTT; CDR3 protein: CASSLNRGSPLHF
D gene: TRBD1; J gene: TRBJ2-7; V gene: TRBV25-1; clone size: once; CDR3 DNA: TGTGCCAGCAGTAGAACAGTGGCAGGGGGCGAGCAGTACTTC; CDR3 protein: CASSRTVAGGEQYF
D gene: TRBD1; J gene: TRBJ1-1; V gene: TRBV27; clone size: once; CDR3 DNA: TGTGCCAGCAGTCCGCATTTACTCCTCCGGGACAGGGCAAGAACTGAAGCTTTCTTT; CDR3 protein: CASSPHLLLRDRARTEAFF
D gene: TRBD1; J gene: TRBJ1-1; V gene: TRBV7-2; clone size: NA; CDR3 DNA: TGTGCCAGCAGCTTAGGAGCGGGACAGGGCCTTCAACCTGAAGCTTTCTTT; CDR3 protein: CASSLGAGQGLQPEAFF
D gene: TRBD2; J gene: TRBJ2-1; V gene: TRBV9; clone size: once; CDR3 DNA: TGTGCCAGCAGCGGGCCGGGACTAGCGTACAATGAGCAGTTCTTC; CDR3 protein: CASSGPGLAYNEQFF
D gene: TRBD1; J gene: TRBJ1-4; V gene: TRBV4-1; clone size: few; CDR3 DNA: TGCGCCAGCAGCCTCTCCGTGGGACAGGGGCGTCCAACTAATGAAAAACTGTTTTTT; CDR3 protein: CASSLSVGQGRPTNEKLFF
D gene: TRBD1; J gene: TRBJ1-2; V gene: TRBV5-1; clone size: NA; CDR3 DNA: TGCGCCAGCTTCGGAGACAGGGCTGGCTACACCTTC; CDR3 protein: CASFGDRAGYTF
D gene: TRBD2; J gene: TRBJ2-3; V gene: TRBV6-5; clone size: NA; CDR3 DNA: TGTGCCATCTCCGGGACTAGTACAGATACGCAGTATTTT; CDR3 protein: CAISGTSTDTQYF
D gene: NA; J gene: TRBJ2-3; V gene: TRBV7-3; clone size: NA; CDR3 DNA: TGTGCCAGCAGCTTAGACTATTCGGATACGCAGTATTTT; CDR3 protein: CASSLDYSDTQYF
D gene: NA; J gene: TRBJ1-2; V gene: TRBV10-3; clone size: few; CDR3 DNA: TGTGCCATCAGTGAACAGAGCTATGGCTACACCTTC; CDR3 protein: CAISEQSYGYTF
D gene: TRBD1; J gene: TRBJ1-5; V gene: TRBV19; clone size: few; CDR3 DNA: TGTGCCAGTAGTATATTCCCCACAGGGGGCGAAAGAGGTCAGCCCCAGCATTTT; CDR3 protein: CASSIFPTGGERGQPQHF
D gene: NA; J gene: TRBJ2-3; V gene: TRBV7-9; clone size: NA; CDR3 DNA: TGTGCCAGCAGCTTAGGAGGCGGGGCAGATACGCAGTATTTT; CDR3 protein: CASSLGGGADTQYF
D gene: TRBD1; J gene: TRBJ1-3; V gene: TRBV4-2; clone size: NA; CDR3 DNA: TGTGCCAGCAGCCAAGCCTTAGGGACAGGAGGAAACACCATATATTTT; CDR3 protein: CASSQALGTGGNTIYF
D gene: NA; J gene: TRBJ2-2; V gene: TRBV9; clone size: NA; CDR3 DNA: TGTGCCAGCAGCGTAGGGGGGCGAAACACCGGGGAGCTGTTTTTT; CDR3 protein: CASSVGGRNTGELFF
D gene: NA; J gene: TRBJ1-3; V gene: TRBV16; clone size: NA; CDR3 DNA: TGTGCCAGCAGCCAGATCAAAGACAGAAACACCATATATTTT; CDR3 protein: CASSQIKDRNTIYF
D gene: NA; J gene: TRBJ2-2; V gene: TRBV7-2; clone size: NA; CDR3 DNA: TGTGCCAGCAGCTTACAGGGCCTGAACACCGGGGAGCTGTTTTTT; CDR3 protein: CASSLQGLNTGELFF
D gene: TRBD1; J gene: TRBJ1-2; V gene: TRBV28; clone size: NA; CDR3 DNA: TGTGCCAGCAGTTTCTCTGACAGGGCCTATGGCTACACCTTC; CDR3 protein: CASSFSDRAYGYTF
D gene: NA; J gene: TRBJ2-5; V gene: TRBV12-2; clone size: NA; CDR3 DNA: TGTGCAAGTCGCCCGCGGGGTTTCCAAGAGACCCAGTACTTC; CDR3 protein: CASRPRGFQETQYF
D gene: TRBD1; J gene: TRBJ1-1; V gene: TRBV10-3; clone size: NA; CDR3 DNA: TGTGCCATCAGTGATTACAGGGGCGCTGAAGCTTTCTTT; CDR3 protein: CAISDYRGAEAFF
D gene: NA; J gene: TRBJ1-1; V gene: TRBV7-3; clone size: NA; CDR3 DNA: TGTGCCAGCAGCTTAATGGGCAACACTGAAGCTTTCTTT; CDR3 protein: CASSLMGNTEAFF
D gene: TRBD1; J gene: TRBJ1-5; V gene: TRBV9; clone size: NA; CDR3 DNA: TGTGCCAGCAGCGTAGACGGGACAGGCAATCAGCCCCAGCATTTT; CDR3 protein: CASSVDGTGNQPQHF
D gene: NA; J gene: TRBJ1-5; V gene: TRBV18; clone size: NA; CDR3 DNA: TGTGCCAGCTCACCAAGAAGGACGGGGGATAGCAATCAGCCCCAGCATTTT; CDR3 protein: CASSPRRTGDSNQPQHF
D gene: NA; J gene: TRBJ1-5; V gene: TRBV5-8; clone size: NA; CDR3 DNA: TGTGCCAGCAGTTCCGTCCGGGCAGGGAATCAGCCCCAGCATTTT; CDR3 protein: CASSSVRAGNQPQHF
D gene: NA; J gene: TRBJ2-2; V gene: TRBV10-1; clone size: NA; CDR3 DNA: TGCGCCAGCAGGGACAGCTACACCGGGGAGCTGTTTTTT; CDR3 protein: CASRDSYTGELFF
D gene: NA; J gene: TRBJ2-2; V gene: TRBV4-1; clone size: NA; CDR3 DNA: TGCGCCAGCAGCTCACCGGCCGGGGGTCTGAACACCGGGGAGCTGTTTTTT; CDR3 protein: CASSSPAGGLNTGELFF
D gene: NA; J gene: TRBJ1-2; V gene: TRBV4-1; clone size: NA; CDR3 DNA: TGCGCCAGCAGCCAAGCTACAGTGAGAGCTAACTATGGCTACACCTTC; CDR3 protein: CASSQATVRANYGYTF
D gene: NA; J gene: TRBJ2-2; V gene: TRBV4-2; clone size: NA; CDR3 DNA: TGTGCCAGCGCGGGGAGTGACAGGGCGAACACCGGGGAGCTGTTTTTT; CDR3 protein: CASAGSDRANTGELFF
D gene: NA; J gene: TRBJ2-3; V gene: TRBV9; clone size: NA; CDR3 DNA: TGTGCCAGCAGCGTAGTGAAGGGAGGCACAGATACGCAGTATTTT; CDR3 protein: CASSVVKGGTDTQYF
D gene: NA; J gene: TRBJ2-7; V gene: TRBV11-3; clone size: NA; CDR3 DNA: TGTGCCAGCAGCTTAGAACGGGTAGGGGCCTACGAGCAGTACTTC; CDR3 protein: CASSLERVGAYEQYF
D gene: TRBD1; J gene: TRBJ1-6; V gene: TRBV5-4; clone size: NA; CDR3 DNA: TGTGCCAGCAGCAGCGGACAGGGGAAGTATAATTCACCCCTCCACTTT; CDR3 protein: CASSSGQGKYNSPLHF
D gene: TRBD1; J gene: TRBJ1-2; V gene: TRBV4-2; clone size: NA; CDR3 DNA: TGTGCCAGCAGCCAAGTCGACAGGGGGGGATCCGGCTACACCTTC; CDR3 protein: CASSQVDRGGSGYTF
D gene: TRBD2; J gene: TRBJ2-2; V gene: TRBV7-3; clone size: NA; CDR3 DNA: TGTGCCAGCAGCCGAACTGGACTAGCACAAACCGGGGAGCTGTTTTTT; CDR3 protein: CASSRTGLAQTGELFF
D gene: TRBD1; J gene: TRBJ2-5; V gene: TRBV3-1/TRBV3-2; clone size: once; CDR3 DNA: TGTGCCAGCAGCCACCCAGGGGGTGCGACTGGAGAGACCCAGTACTTC; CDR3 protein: CASSHPGGATGETQYF
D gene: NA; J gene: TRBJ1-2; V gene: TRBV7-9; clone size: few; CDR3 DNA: TGTGCCAGCAGCTTAGAGGACAGAGGGAGTGGCTACACCTTC; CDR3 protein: CASSLEDRGSGYTF
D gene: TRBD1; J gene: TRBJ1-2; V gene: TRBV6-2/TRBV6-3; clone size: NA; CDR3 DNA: TGTGCCAGCAGCCGCGATAGAGACAGGGGATCATTAGCTAACTATGGCTACACCTTC; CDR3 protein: CASSRDRDRGSLANYGYTF
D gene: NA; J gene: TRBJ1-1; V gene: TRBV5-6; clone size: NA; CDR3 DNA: TGTGCCAGCAGCTCATCATGGAGGGCAACTATGAACACTGAAGCTTTCTTT; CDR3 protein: CASSSSWRATMNTEAFF
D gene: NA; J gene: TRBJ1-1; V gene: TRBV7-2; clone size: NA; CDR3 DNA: TGTGCCAGCAGCCTTTCAGGCATCACTGAAGCTTTCTTT; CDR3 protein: CASSLSGITEAFF
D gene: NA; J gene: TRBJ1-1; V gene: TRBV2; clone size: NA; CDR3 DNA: TGTGCCAGCAGTGAATTAGAGGACACTGAAGCTTTCTTT; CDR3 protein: CASSELEDTEAFF
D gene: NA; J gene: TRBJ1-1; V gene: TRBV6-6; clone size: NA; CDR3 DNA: TGTGCCAGCAGACCCGAGGGGAACACTGAAGCTTTCTTT; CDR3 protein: CASRPEGNTEAFF
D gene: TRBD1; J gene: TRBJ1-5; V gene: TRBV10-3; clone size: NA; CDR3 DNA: TGTGCCATCAGGGGAACAGGGGGCAATCAGCCCCAGCATTTT; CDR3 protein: CAIRGTGGNQPQHF
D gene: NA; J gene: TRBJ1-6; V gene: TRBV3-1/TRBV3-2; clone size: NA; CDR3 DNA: TGTGCCAGCAGCCAAACTTCCAGGGCCGGACCCCTCCACTTT; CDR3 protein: CASSQTSRAGPLHF
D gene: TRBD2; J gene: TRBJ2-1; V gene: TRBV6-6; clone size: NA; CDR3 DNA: TGTGCCAGTAAATCCACTAGCGGGGAACCGTTCTTC; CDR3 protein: CASKSTSGEPFF
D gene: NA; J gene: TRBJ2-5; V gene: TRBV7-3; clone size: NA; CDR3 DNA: TGTGCCAGCAGCTTAGAGGGGGCGCGGGGAGAGACCCAGTACTTC; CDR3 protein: CASSLEGARGETQYF
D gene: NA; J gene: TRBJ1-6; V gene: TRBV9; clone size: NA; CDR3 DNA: TGTGCCAGCAGCGACCTAGCGAGTAATTCACCCCTCCACTTT; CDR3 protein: CASSDLASNSPLHF
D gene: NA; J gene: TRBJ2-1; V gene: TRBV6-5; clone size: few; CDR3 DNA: TGTGCCAGCAGTCGCGAGACCGGAGCGGATGAGCAGTTCTTC; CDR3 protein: CASSRETGADEQFF
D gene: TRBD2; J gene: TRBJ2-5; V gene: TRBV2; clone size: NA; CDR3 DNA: TGTGCCAGCAGCCCGACTAGCGGGGGGGCGGGAGAGACCCAGTACTTC; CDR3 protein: CASSPTSGGAGETQYF
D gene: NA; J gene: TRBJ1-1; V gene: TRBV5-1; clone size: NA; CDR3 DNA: TGCGCCAGCAGCTTGTTAATGCAGGGAGGAACTGAAGCTTTCTTT; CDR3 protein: CASSLLMQGGTEAFF
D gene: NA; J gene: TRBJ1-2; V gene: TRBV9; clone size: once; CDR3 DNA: TGTGCCAGCAGCAGTACCGGCGGCCTTGGCTACACCTTC; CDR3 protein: CASSSTGGLGYTF
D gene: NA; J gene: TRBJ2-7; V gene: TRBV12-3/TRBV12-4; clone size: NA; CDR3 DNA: TGTGCCAGCAGCTCTACTCCAAGCTACGAGCAGTACTTC; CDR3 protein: CASSSTPSYEQYF
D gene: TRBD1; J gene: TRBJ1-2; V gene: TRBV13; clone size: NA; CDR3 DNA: TGTGCCAGCAGCACGCAAGGACAGGATTATGGCTACACCTTC; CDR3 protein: CASSTQGQDYGYTF
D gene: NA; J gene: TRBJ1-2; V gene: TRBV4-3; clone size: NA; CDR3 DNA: TGCGCCAGCAGCCAACGCAATACAGGGACGGATGGCTACACCTTC; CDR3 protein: CASSQRNTGTDGYTF
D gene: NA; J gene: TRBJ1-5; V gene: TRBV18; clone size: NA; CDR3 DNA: TGTGCCAGCTCACTGGACACCACCAATCAGCCCCAGCATTTT; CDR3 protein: CASSLDTTNQPQHF
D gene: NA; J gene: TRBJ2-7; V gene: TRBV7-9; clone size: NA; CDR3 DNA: TGTGCCAGCAGCTTAGACCAGGGCGAGCAGTACTTC; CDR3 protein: CASSLDQGEQYF
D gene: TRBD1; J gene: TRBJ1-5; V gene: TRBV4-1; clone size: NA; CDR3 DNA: TGCGCCAGCAGCCAAGGTTTTGGGACAGGGGGGAATCAGCCCCAGCATTTT; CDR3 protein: CASSQGFGTGGNQPQHF
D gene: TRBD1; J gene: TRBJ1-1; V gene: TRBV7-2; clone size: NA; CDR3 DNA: TGTGCCAGCAGCCCCGACAGGGATGAGGACACTGAAGCTTTCTTT; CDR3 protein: CASSPDRDEDTEAFF
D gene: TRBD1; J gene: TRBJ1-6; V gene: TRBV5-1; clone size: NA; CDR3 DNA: TGCGCCAGCAGCTTGGGACAGGGCTATAATTCACCCCTCCACTTT; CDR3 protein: CASSLGQGYNSPLHF